This paragraph reports one T cell receptor (beta chain). What antigen it recognizes has not been identified. Base quality data are lacking; no much larger clone is found one base away. The data were obtained in a study of blood T cell repertoires in COVID-19 (TCRdb year 2020). Notes on the research overall: The collaborator samples originated in the United States, Italy and Spain and spanned the acute and convalescent phases of COVID-19. A de-identified subject ID, COVID-19 status, age in years and sex were almost always included in the sample metadata. The repertoires were made available in a free public database intended to serve as a resource for research on the immune response to SARS-CoV-2. Samples were obtained from the ongoing ImmuneRACE study (first 160 participants) and from some 1,200 subjects provided by 6 global collaborators. HLA class I and class II types, where available, came from metadata supplied by the sample provider rather than from assay-based typing. Deeply sampled blood TCRbeta repertoires from subjects exposed to, actively infected with, or recovered from COVID-19 were included in the dataset. The material from the prospective study consisted of cDNA or gDNA derived from T cells, B-cell-depleted T cells, or PBMCs.

The immunoSEQ Assay, a bias-controlled multiplex PCR, was used to amplify TCRbeta CDR3 regions from genomic DNA. The original methods were these. Nucleated cell counts per sample were estimated from amplification of reference gene primers within the assay. To quantify the absolute abundance of each unique TCRbeta CDR3 rearrangement, sequence reads were collapsed and filtered. For each sample, productive Simpson clonality was calculated by taking the square root of Simpson's diversity index across productive rearrangements. The clones in this table, taken by TCRdb from immuneACCESS, are in-frame only. Not every clone is retained; where verified, under half of the shortfall comes from an unresolved V gene, and the cause of the rest is unknown. V, J and clone size are taken as reported in that table, and D and trimming were inferred from the DNA itself. Recorded for this sample are about 480,000 clones; approximately 90% of them occurred a single time. In total, the top ten clones hold 1.5% to 2% of the sample.

Inclusive of the bounding cysteine and phenylalanine, the CDR3 is 15 residues long. Here the CDR3 DNA is all that survives: 45 bases in frame from base 1. V drops 3 bases and J drops 2 bases, leaving 15 bases in between. As encoded in the germline V gene, CDR1 is SGHTS while CDR2 is YDEGEE. Enrolling through a virtual design, the prospective study's participants ranged in age from roughly 18 to 89 years and lived across around 25 United States geographic areas. Cohort assignment in the prospective study relied on participant-reported clinical history from a screening survey and a study questionnaire. Recovered participants in ImmuneRACE Cohort 3 were defined as having two consecutive negative NP/OP PCR tests, clearance from a healthcare professional, or resolution of symptoms. Each participant in the prospective study had whole blood, serum and a nasopharyngeal or oropharyngeal swab collected by mobile phlebotomists. Prospective study participants could optionally give additional blood draws and questionnaires over a roughly 2-month period. Blood samples from the prospective study were shipped frozen or at room temperature prior to DNA extraction.

What the research found in general, with its limitations: How much clinical and demographic metadata was included differed by source and by participant, and the metadata was provided uncurated.

Input material: PBMCs or T cells enriched from blood (not recorded which). The receptor was derived from a woman between 35 and 50 years old who had recovered from COVID-19. The V and J genes are TRBV5-8 and TRBJ2-7; the D gene is perhaps TRBD2, from 6 matching bases. The sequenced DNA: TGTGCCAGCAGCTCGGAGGGAGGCTCAACCTACGAGCAGTACTTC. This encodes CASSSEGGSTYEQYF. When the CDR3 is completed using the reference TRBV5-8 and TRBJ2-7 genes on either side, the full variable domain is EAGVTQSPTHLIKTRGQQATLRCSPISGHTSVYWYQQALGLGLQFLLWYDEGEERNRGNFPPRFSGRQFPNYSSELNVNALELEDSALYLCASSSEGGSTYEQYFGPGTRLTVT.